This T cell receptor (beta chain) is from a study of blood T cell repertoires in COVID-19. Study-wide context: The United States, Italy and Spain supplied acute and convalescent COVID-19 samples. PBMCs, B-cell-depleted T cells, or T cells were the source of the cDNA or gDNA that made up the material.

Sequenced by immunoSEQ multiplex PCR; TCRdb stores in-frame clones only, minus some. The sample lists 300,000 to 450,000 clones, roughly 86% seen once, with about 2% in the top ten. Patients in Seattle were enrolled during active infection, then followed longitudinally. The TCR sequence derives from a woman aged 55 to 70 with COVID-19, enrolled during active disease. Sequenced: peripheral blood.

The CDR3 sequence: CASSLAAGKGGTNYGYTF. Here the CDR3 DNA reads TGTGCCAGCAGTTTAGCAGCAGGGAAAGGGGGTACTAACTATGGCTACACCTTC. The genes are TRBV28 and TRBJ1-2, with a tentative D call TRBD1 (6 bases). In germline, CDR1 is MDHEN, CDR2 SYDVKM. Trimming shortened V by 2 bases and J by 0 bases, and 19 bases separated the two germline ends. The CDR3 runs 18 residues.